Listed below are T cell receptor beta chains from one sample, sequenced in a study of blood T cell repertoires in COVID-19. The data were produced by immunoSEQ multiplex PCR, yet TCRdb's version contains in-frame clones alone and is incomplete. This table has 60,000 to 85,000 clones, roughly 86% appearing once. The source material was peripheral blood. The receptors shown here come from a human donor in a cohort sampled during active COVID-19. Both conserved end residues are part of each CDR3. D genes are given only for firm matches. Only part of the rows carry a size: once, few, many, or a class if the clone is expanded.

cdr3_length: 15
v_call: TRBV7-2
clone_size: -
d_call: -
j_call: TRBJ1-1
cdr3_aa: CASSLAGGPRSEAFF
cdr3_nt: TGTGCCAGCAGCTTAGCGGGGGGGCCTAGATCTGAAGCTTTCTTT

cdr3_length: 14
v_call: TRBV5-1
clone_size: -
d_call: -
j_call: TRBJ2-3
cdr3_aa: CASSSGQRTDTQYF
cdr3_nt: TGCGCCAGCAGCTCTGGACAGCGCACAGATACGCAGTATTTT

cdr3_length: 14
v_call: TRBV7-2
clone_size: -
d_call: -
j_call: TRBJ2-3
cdr3_aa: CASSLRLKADTQYF
cdr3_nt: TGTGCCAGCAGCTTGAGGTTAAAGGCAGATACGCAGTATTTT

cdr3_length: 13
v_call: TRBV29-1
clone_size: -
d_call: TRBD1
j_call: TRBJ2-3
cdr3_aa: CSVRGQFTDTQYF
cdr3_nt: TGCAGCGTTAGGGGACAGTTCACAGATACGCAGTATTTT

cdr3_length: 14
v_call: TRBV10-3
clone_size: -
d_call: TRBD1
j_call: TRBJ2-3
cdr3_aa: CATRQGTSTDTQYF
cdr3_nt: TGTGCCACAAGACAGGGGACTAGCACAGATACGCAGTATTTT

cdr3_length: 14
v_call: TRBV7-9
clone_size: -
d_call: -
j_call: TRBJ2-5
cdr3_aa: CASSTPGDRETQYF
cdr3_nt: TGTGCCAGCAGCACCCCAGGGGACCGAGAGACCCAGTACTTC

cdr3_length: 15
v_call: TRBV4-1
clone_size: -
d_call: TRBD1
j_call: TRBJ1-6
cdr3_aa: CASSQAGGGHSPLHF
cdr3_nt: TGCGCCAGCAGCCAAGCAGGGGGCGGTCATTCACCCCTCCACTTT

cdr3_length: 15
v_call: TRBV5-4
clone_size: -
d_call: -
j_call: TRBJ2-2
cdr3_aa: CASSLQGGYTGELFF
cdr3_nt: TGTGCCAGCAGCTTACAGGGGGGGTACACCGGGGAGCTGTTTTTT

cdr3_length: 17
v_call: TRBV24-1
clone_size: -
d_call: TRBD1
j_call: TRBJ2-3
cdr3_aa: CATSDPGGQAGTDTQYF
cdr3_nt: TGTGCCACCAGTGATCCCGGGGGACAGGCAGGCACAGATACGCAGTATTTT

cdr3_length: 14
v_call: TRBV3-1/TRBV3-2
clone_size: -
d_call: -
j_call: TRBJ2-2
cdr3_aa: CASSQDLNRGELFF
cdr3_nt: TGTGCCAGCAGCCAAGACTTAAACCGGGGGGAGCTGTTTTTT

cdr3_length: 15
v_call: TRBV7-6
clone_size: -
d_call: -
j_call: TRBJ2-2
cdr3_aa: CASSIGTPNTGELFF
cdr3_nt: TGTGCCAGCAGCATCGGGACACCGAACACCGGGGAGCTGTTTTTT

cdr3_length: 13
v_call: TRBV30
clone_size: -
d_call: TRBD1
j_call: TRBJ1-6
cdr3_aa: CAWRTGGTSPLHF
cdr3_nt: TGTGCCTGGAGGACAGGGGGGACTTCACCCCTCCACTTT

cdr3_length: 14
v_call: TRBV5-1
clone_size: -
d_call: TRBD1
j_call: TRBJ1-1
cdr3_aa: CASSRQGMNTEAFF
cdr3_nt: TGCGCCAGCAGCCGACAGGGGATGAACACTGAAGCTTTCTTT

cdr3_length: 15
v_call: TRBV7-9
clone_size: -
d_call: TRBD1
j_call: TRBJ2-7
cdr3_aa: CASSLTGTGFDEQYF
cdr3_nt: TGTGCCAGCAGCCTCACCGGGACAGGGTTCGACGAGCAGTACTTC

cdr3_length: 16
v_call: TRBV6-5
clone_size: -
d_call: TRBD2
j_call: TRBJ2-1
cdr3_aa: CASSYKSGGAVNEQFF
cdr3_nt: TGTGCCAGCAGTTATAAAAGCGGGGGGGCCGTGAATGAGCAGTTCTTC

cdr3_length: 16
v_call: TRBV9
clone_size: once
d_call: TRBD1
j_call: TRBJ2-7
cdr3_aa: CASSPNRDRGLYEQYF
cdr3_nt: TGTGCCAGCAGCCCGAACCGGGACAGGGGCCTCTACGAGCAGTACTTC

cdr3_length: 16
v_call: TRBV6-6
clone_size: -
d_call: TRBD2
j_call: TRBJ2-7
cdr3_aa: CASSYSNSGGSYEQYF
cdr3_nt: TGTGCCAGCAGTTACTCGAATTCGGGGGGGAGCTACGAGCAGTACTTC

cdr3_length: 16
v_call: TRBV6-5
clone_size: -
d_call: -
j_call: TRBJ2-7
cdr3_aa: CASSYSRRITTYEQYF
cdr3_nt: TGTGCCAGCAGTTACTCTCGGCGGATTACAACCTACGAGCAGTACTTC

cdr3_length: 15
v_call: TRBV10-3
clone_size: -
d_call: -
j_call: TRBJ2-5
cdr3_aa: CAISQVATSQETQYF
cdr3_nt: TGTGCCATCAGTCAGGTGGCTACATCCCAAGAGACCCAGTACTTC

cdr3_length: 15
v_call: TRBV6-1
clone_size: -
d_call: TRBD1
j_call: TRBJ1-2
cdr3_aa: CASSERDREVRGYTF
cdr3_nt: TGTGCCAGCAGTGAACGGGACAGGGAGGTCCGTGGCTACACCTTC

cdr3_length: 15
v_call: TRBV6-5
clone_size: -
d_call: TRBD1
j_call: TRBJ1-1
cdr3_aa: CASRGQGFLNTEAFF
cdr3_nt: TGTGCCAGCAGAGGACAGGGGTTCCTGAACACTGAAGCTTTCTTT

cdr3_length: 13
v_call: TRBV19
clone_size: few
d_call: -
j_call: TRBJ1-5
cdr3_aa: CASAGGKNQPQHF
cdr3_nt: TGTGCCAGTGCGGGAGGCAAGAATCAGCCCCAGCATTTT

cdr3_length: 13
v_call: TRBV6-6
clone_size: -
d_call: -
j_call: TRBJ1-2
cdr3_aa: CASSYRGWPGYTF
cdr3_nt: TGTGCCAGCAGTTACCGGGGGTGGCCTGGCTACACCTTC

cdr3_length: 15
v_call: TRBV19
clone_size: once
d_call: TRBD1
j_call: TRBJ2-7
cdr3_aa: CASSIVQGASYEQYF
cdr3_nt: TGTGCCAGTAGTATAGTACAGGGGGCTTCCTACGAGCAGTACTTC

cdr3_length: 15
v_call: TRBV7-8
clone_size: once
d_call: -
j_call: TRBJ1-1
cdr3_aa: CASSRLQGWNTEAFF
cdr3_nt: TGTGCCAGCAGCCGCCTACAGGGTTGGAACACTGAAGCTTTCTTT